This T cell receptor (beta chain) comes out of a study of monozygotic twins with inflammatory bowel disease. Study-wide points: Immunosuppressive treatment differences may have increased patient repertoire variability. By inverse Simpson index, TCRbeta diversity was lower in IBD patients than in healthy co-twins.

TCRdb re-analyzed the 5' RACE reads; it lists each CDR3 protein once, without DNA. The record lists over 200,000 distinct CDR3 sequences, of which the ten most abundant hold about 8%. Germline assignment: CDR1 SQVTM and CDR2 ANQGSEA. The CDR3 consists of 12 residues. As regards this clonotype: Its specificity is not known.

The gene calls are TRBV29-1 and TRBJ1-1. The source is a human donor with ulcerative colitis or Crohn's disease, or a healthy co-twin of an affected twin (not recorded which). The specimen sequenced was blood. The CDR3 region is CSVEDTGPEAFF.